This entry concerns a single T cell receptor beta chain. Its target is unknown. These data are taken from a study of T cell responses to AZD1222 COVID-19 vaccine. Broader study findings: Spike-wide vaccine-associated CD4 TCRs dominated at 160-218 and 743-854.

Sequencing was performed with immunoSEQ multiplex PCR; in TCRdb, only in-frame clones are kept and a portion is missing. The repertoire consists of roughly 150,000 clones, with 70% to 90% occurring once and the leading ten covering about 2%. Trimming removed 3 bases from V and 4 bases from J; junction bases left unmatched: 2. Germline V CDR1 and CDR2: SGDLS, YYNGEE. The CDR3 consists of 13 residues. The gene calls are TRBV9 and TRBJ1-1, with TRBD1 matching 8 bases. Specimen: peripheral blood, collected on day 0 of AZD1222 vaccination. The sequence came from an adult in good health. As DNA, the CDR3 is TGTGCCAGCAGCGCCACAGGGGGCACTGAAGCTTTCTTT. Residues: CASSATGGTEAFF.